This T cell receptor beta chain is from a study of T-cell memory formation after mild COVID-19 (dated by TCRdb to 2020 to 2023). As for the study more broadly: TCR sequence clusters from the two donors were found to be largely donor specific. T-cell clones expanding and contracting after mild COVID-19 in two donors were tracked by longitudinal TCRalpha and TCRbeta repertoire sequencing. Two young, previously healthy adult volunteers made up the cohort, one male and one female. What the study reported, not specific to this receptor: Only a couple of mild cases were covered in the study, and larger cohorts including severe cases with pre-infection samples were considered necessary. Contracting CD4+ clones appeared mostly in the CM and EM memory subsets, whereas CD8+ clones were enriched in EMRA. SARS-CoV-2 specificity was not confirmed for the second-wave clones peaking on day 37. Some responding clones were found in pre-infection memory, which suggests that pre-existing cross-reactive memory T cells took part in the SARS-CoV-2 response. Clones contracting from day 15 to 85 had balanced CD4/CD8 phenotypes, while a second wave expanding from day 15 to 37 was biased towards CD4+.

This clonotype has a handful of counts. Its antigen specificity is not known. Base qualities are not at hand, and no much larger clone is one base apart. Ficoll-Paque density gradient centrifugation was used to isolate PBMCs. Sequencing was performed on an Illumina NovaSeq 6000. Using 5'RACE with constant-segment primers, TCRalpha and TCRbeta cDNA libraries were constructed, with sample barcodes and unique molecular identifiers added in the process. Trizol reagent was used to extract RNA from every sample. The libraries were amplified in two PCR steps, and the second step added a second sample barcode and Illumina TruSeq adapters. The libraries were sequenced on an Illumina NovaSeq using 2 x 150 bp paired-end reads. From the authors' description of their analysis: Demultiplexing of reads and collapsing into UMI-guided consensus sequences were performed with migec v1.2.7. Using mixcr v2.1.11, the UMI consensuses were aligned to TRA and TRB V and J templates and assembled into clonotypes. A clonotype was counted as expanded or contracted only when both edgeR and NoisET called the clonotype significant, with the noise models trained on biological replicates. For edgeR calls, the thresholds were a false discovery rate-adjusted p below 0.01 and a log2 fold-change of 1. PCA with hierarchical clustering of max-normalized trajectories of the 1000 most abundant clonotypes was used as exploratory dynamics analysis. The CD4 or CD8 phenotype of responding clones was assigned using the separately sequenced CD4+ and CD8+ repertoires. The public reads were reanalyzed by TCRdb: fastp trimming at Q25, MiXCR alignment, in-frame beta chains only. Duplicate CDR3 protein sequences are folded into a single record with the most common DNA and genes. The V and J calls come from TCRdb's annotation, not from the publication. The sample records nearly 250,000 distinct CDR3 sequences, 15% of which are singletons. The ten largest make up 2.1% of the sample.

The junction carries 11 bases between V and J, which are trimmed by 4 bases and 0 bases respectively. As encoded in the germline V gene, CDR1 is SGHAT while CDR2 is FQNNGV. The CDR3 spans 15 residues, from the cysteine through the phenylalanine. Just the 45-base CDR3 DNA is kept, in frame starting at base 1. The chain is assembled from TRBV11-2 and TRBJ2-3; the D gene could be either TRBD1 or TRBD2, each agreeing at 5 bases. The receptor's source is an adult woman who had mild COVID-19 (a few samples of this study predate the infection). The sample titles of this study are shuffled in the database, so cell type and time point are left out; the donor was told from shared clones. The sequenced material came from PBMCs or a T cell subset sorted from them (not recorded which). The CDR3 reads as follows: CASSSDGASTDTQYF. The sequence in DNA is TGTGCCAGCAGCTCGGACGGGGCTAGCACAGATACGCAGTATTTT.